The 10 T cell receptor beta chains below come from one sample, sequenced in a study of T-cell memory formation after mild COVID-19 listed by TCRdb under 2021. Libraries were made using 5' RACE. The instrument given in TCRdb is Illumina NovaSeq 6000. The public sequencing data were trimmed at Q25 with fastp and processed into clonotypes with MiXCR by TCRdb, which kept only in-frame beta chains. One record per CDR3 amino acid sequence lists the most common genes and DNA. Across this sample there are around 530,000 distinct CDR3 sequences, with less than 25% seen only once. The top ten hold about 8.4% of the sample. Sequencing was carried out using PBMCs or a T cell subset sorted from them (not recorded which). The receptor set was obtained from an adult woman who had mild COVID-19 (a few samples of this study predate the infection). The sample titles of this study are shuffled in the database, so cell type and time point are left out; the donor was told from shared clones.

This clonotype was seen more than once but under ten times. The chain is built from TRBV12-3 or TRBV12-4 and TRBJ1-1; the match to TRBD1 covers 7 bases. J gave up 1 base and V 7 bases, and 6 bases lay outside the gene matches. This CDR3 is 14 amino acids long. CDR3 bases: TGTGCCAGCACCTTGACAGGGCAGAACACTGAAGCTTTCTTT. Residues: CASTLTGQNTEAFF.

The rearrangement joins TRBV24-1 to TRBJ2-1; D gene unclear. CDR1 and CDR2 from the germline V gene are KGHDR and SFDVKD. The ends were cut back, 6 bases at V and 3 bases at J, with 14 bases in the middle. The CDR3 extends over 15 amino acids. CDR3 nucleotide sequence: TGTGCCACCAGTACCTCTCGCCAGGTCTACAATGAGCAGTTCTTC. Amino acid sequence: CATSTSRQVYNEQFF.

This clonotype came up once. DNA of the CDR3: TGTGCCAGCAGTTTAGGGGGGACAGGGGGCCGCACTGAAGCTTTCTTT. Encoded protein: CASSLGGTGGRTEAFF. The rearrangement uses TRBV12-3 or TRBV12-4 and TRBJ1-1; 12 bases are shared with TRBD1. The CDR3 totals 16 residues. Unmatched junction bases numbered 4, after V lost 1 base and J lost 4 bases.

The chain joins TRBV6-5 to TRBJ2-3, with TRBD1 as a possible D gene (6 bases). V was trimmed by 6 bases and J by 2 bases, leaving 15 bases between them. Germline V CDR1 and CDR2: MNHEY, SVGAGI. CDR3 size: 15 residues. The CDR3 spells CASSWTETITDTQYF. CDR3 DNA: TGTGCCAGCAGCTGGACAGAAACTATCACAGATACGCAGTATTTT.

This clonotype was detected a few times. The gene calls are TRBV21-1 and TRBJ2-1; the tabulated D call, TRBD1, remains unverified against the DNA. TRBV21-1 is reported as a pseudogene. This CDR3 spans 14 amino acids. The CDR3 spells CASSKVGSRQGKFF. CDR3 DNA sequence: TGTGCCAGCAGCAAAGTGGGGTCGAGACAGGGGAAGTTCTTC.

In this sample, this clonotype turned up a few times. The V call is TRBV2, the J call TRBJ2-1, with D possibly being TRBD1 or TRBD2 (6 bases each). The germline gives CDR1 SNHLY, CDR2 FYNNEI. The CDR3 length is 15 residues. Trimming cost V 5 bases and J 10 bases, with 21 bases left between them. The CDR3 sequence: CASSFNTGAFLEQFF. DNA for the CDR3: TGTGCCAGCAGTTTCAATACGGGGGCCTTTTTGGAGCAGTTCTTC.

The chain carries TRBV19 and TRBJ1-1; maybe TRBD1 (5 bases). Germline V gene sequence: CDR1 LNHDA, CDR2 SQIVND (reference sequence). Trimming removed 8 bases at V and 1 base at J, with 8 bases between. The CDR3 is 12 residues long. The CDR3 bases are TGTGCCAGTGGAGGACAGAACACTGAAGCTTTCTTT. Protein: CASGGQNTEAFF.

The rearrangement uses TRBV6-1 and TRBJ1-2; the D is unclear. Trimming removed 3 bases at V and 4 bases at J, with 9 bases between. This CDR3 is 13 amino acids long. CDR1 is MNHNS, CDR2 SASEGT, per germline. The CDR3 reads CASSDSRFYGYTF. CDR3 nucleotides: TGTGCCAGCAGTGATAGTCGGTTCTATGGCTACACCTTC.

This clonotype has a handful of counts. V usage is TRBV5-1 and J usage is TRBJ1-1; D gene unclear. The CDR3 runs 15 residues. Germline-derived CDR1 and CDR2 are SGHRS and YFSETQ. Trimming took off 0 bases at V and 2 bases at J, with 11 bases between the two ends. CDR3 DNA sequence: TGCGCCAGCAGCTTGGGCCGTAGTGTTAACACTGAAGCTTTCTTT. It translates to CASSLGRSVNTEAFF.

The CDR3: CATSRSGQIRLQETQYF. For the CDR3, the DNA is TGTGCCACCAGCAGATCGGGACAGATACGCCTCCAAGAGACCCAGTACTTC. The V call is TRBV15, the J call TRBJ2-5, with 7 bases identical to TRBD1. The CDR3 sequence is 17 residues long. Losses at the gene ends were 2 bases for V and 1 base for J; bases not matched to a gene: 10. Germline CDR1 is LNHNV and CDR2 is YYDKDF (reference sequence).